Following are 17 T cell receptor beta chains from one sample sequenced in a study of T-cell memory formation after mild COVID-19. TCRdb re-called the 5' RACE reads through MiXCR, storing one row per CDR3 protein. The data show roughly 450,000 distinct CDR3 sequences, around a sixth seen once. Sequences were obtained from PBMCs or a T cell subset sorted from them (not recorded which). The source of these receptors is an adult woman who had mild COVID-19 (a few samples of this study predate the infection). Cell type and time point are not known.

This clonotype was observed a few times. The V call is TRBV5-6, the J call TRBJ2-3; D perhaps matches TRBD2 (5 bases). Trimming removed 0 bases at V and 4 bases at J, with 9 bases between. This CDR3 contains 14 residues. CDR1 and CDR2 (germline): SGHDT, YYEEEE. CDR3 DNA: TGTGCCAGCAGCTTGGTTGGTAGCGCAGATACGCAGTATTTT. Protein sequence: CASSLVGSADTQYF.

The J gene is TRBJ1-2, the V gene TRBV2, with 7 positions matching TRBD1. The V and J ends lost 11 bases and 3 bases, in that order; junction bases with no gene match: 9. Germline V CDR1 and CDR2: SNHLY, FYNNEI. The CDR3 is 13 residues long. CDR3 loop: CAGSDRPDYGYTF. CDR3 sequence (DNA): TGTGCCGGTTCGGACAGGCCTGACTATGGCTACACCTTC.

This clonotype was seen ten or more times. The CDR3: CASSFFTEGEQYF. DNA of the CDR3: TGTGCCAGCAGCTTCTTTACGGAGGGCGAGCAGTACTTC. The rearrangement links TRBV5-5 to TRBJ2-7; tentatively, D is TRBD2 (6 bases). Trimming shortened V by 2 bases and J by 6 bases, and 12 bases separated the two germline ends. This CDR3 comprises 13 residues. Germline CDR1 is SGHKS and CDR2 is YYEKEE (reference sequence).

This chain uses TRBV15 with TRBJ2-1, with D perhaps assigned TRBD1 or TRBD2 (5 bases each). The CDR3 is 16 residues long. V was cut by 4 bases and J by 3 bases, with 16 bases left in between. Germline V gene lookup returns CDR1 LNHNV and CDR2 YYDKDF (reference sequence). CDR3 sequence: CATSTPTGTLYNEQFF. CDR3 bases: TGTGCCACCAGCACCCCTACCGGGACCCTCTACAATGAGCAGTTCTTC.

This clonotype was seen a handful of times. V gene TRBV7-2 combines with J gene TRBJ2-3; TRBD2 agrees at 9 bases. Germline-derived CDR1 and CDR2 are SGHTA and FQGNSA. Unmatched junction bases numbered 4, after V lost 4 bases and J lost 2 bases. This CDR3 contains 15 residues. CDR3: CASSSWTSDTDTQYF. In nucleotides, the CDR3 is TGTGCCAGCAGCTCATGGACTAGCGACACAGATACGCAGTATTTT.

In this sample, this clonotype turned up a few times. The rearrangement joins TRBV20-1 to TRBJ1-2; perhaps TRBD1 as D (5 bases). CDR1 is DFQATT, CDR2 SNEGSKA, per germline (reference sequence). The CDR3 sequence is 13 residues long. V lost 1 base to trimming and J lost 10 bases, with 16 bases between them. The CDR3 reads CSARVSGSITYTF. CDR3 nucleotides: TGCAGTGCTAGAGTTTCAGGGAGCATCACCTACACCTTC.

CDR3 sequence (DNA): TGCGCCAGCAGCCCCGGATGGGACGCCCTGAACACTGAAGCTTTCTTT. This encodes CASSPGWDALNTEAFF. The chain carries TRBV5-1 and TRBJ1-1; maybe TRBD1 (5 bases). The V end was cut by 4 bases, the J end by 0 bases, with 16 bases between. CDR1 is SGHRS, CDR2 YFSETQ, per germline. The CDR3 is 16 amino acids.

This clonotype was found a few times. The V gene is TRBV7-9, the J gene TRBJ1-4, with D tentatively TRBD1 (5 bases). Germline assignment: CDR1 SEHNR and CDR2 FQNEAQ (reference sequence). This CDR3 has 15 residues. The V end was cut by 1 base, the J end by 7 bases, with 13 bases between. The CDR3 DNA sequence: TGTGCCAGCAGCTTAGGAGGGGCGAGAGGTGAAAAACTGTTTTTT. Translating gives CASSLGGARGEKLFF.

V gene TRBV19 combines with J gene TRBJ2-1; the D gene is possibly TRBD1 (5 bases). Germline-derived CDR1 and CDR2 are LNHDA and SQIVND (reference sequence). The CDR3 is 13 amino acids. Trimming removed 8 bases from V and 4 bases from J, with 12 bases in between. The CDR3 coding sequence is TGTGCCAGTTCGCGACAGATTTACAATGAGCAGTTCTTC. Translating gives CASSRQIYNEQFF.

This chain uses TRBV6-5 with TRBJ2-5; 10 bases line up with TRBD2. The germline V gene has CDR1 MNHEY and CDR2 SVGAGI. V lost 0 bases and J lost 2; bases outside the gene matches: 9. The CDR3 is made up of 18 amino acids. The CDR3 protein is CASSYSKRLAGEQETQYF. DNA for the CDR3: TGTGCCAGCAGTTACTCGAAAAGGCTAGCGGGAGAACAAGAGACCCAGTACTTC.

The chain has TRBV20-1 and TRBJ2-2; 11 nucleotides agree with TRBD2. Germline trimming cut 1 base from V and 8 bases from J; bases unmatched to any gene: 3. The CDR3 loop spans 14 amino acids. The germline gives CDR1 DFQATT, CDR2 SNEGSKA (reference sequence). The CDR3 nucleotides are TGCAGTGCTAGAGTAGCGGGAGGGCCGGGGGAGCTGTTTTTT. It encodes CSARVAGGPGELFF.

In its sample, this clonotype was seen once. The V call is TRBV7-3, the J call TRBJ1-4, with D possibly being TRBD1 (5 bases). Germline loops: CDR1 SGHTA, CDR2 FQGTGA. V dropped 9 bases and J dropped 4 bases, with 18 bases sitting between them. This CDR3 has 15 amino acids. The DNA for the CDR3 is TGTGCCAGGCAGGGTGCCCGGTGGGGTAATGAAAAACTGTTTTTT. Its translation is CARQGARWGNEKLFF.

The rearrangement links TRBV12-3 or TRBV12-4 to TRBJ1-2; no firm D call. The CDR3 is 13 amino acids. V lost 3 bases to trimming and J lost 8 bases, with 13 bases between them. The CDR3 loop is CASSFGRVKGYTF. The CDR3 DNA is TGTGCCAGCAGTTTCGGTAGGGTTAAAGGCTACACCTTC.

This chain links TRBV20-1 with TRBJ1-1, with D uncertain. The CDR3 extends over 11 amino acids. Germline CDR1 DFQATT, CDR2 SNEGSKA (reference sequence). V shed 6 bases and J shed 10 bases, with 15 bases lying between them. The CDR3 DNA is TGCAGTGCACCTATCCCGGGGAGAGCTTTCTTT. The encoded protein is CSAPIPGRAFF.

A few counts support this clonotype. The chain has TRBV30 and TRBJ2-3; weak D call: TRBD2 (6 bases). The germline V and J ends were trimmed by 1 base and 0 bases, with 11 bases remaining between them. CDR3 length: 15 residues. Germline V gene sequence: CDR1 GTSNPN, CDR2 SVGIG (reference sequence). CDR3 residues: CAWSASASSTDTQYF. DNA of the CDR3: TGTGCCTGGAGTGCTAGCGCTTCTAGCACAGATACGCAGTATTTT. Variable domain in full (rest from reference TRBV30 and TRBJ2-3): SQTIHQWPATLVQPVGSPLSLECTVEGTSNPNLYWYRQAAGRGLQLLFYSVGIGQISSEVPQNLSASRPQDRQFILSSKKLLLSDSGFYLCAWSASASSTDTQYFGPGTRLTVL.

This clonotype occurred a few times. This sequence joins TRBV6-6 and TRBJ1-6, with TRBD1 identical over 8 bases. Per germline, CDR1 MNHNY and CDR2 SVGAGI (reference sequence). The CDR3 is 14 residues long. V gave up 2 bases and J gave up 10 bases; unmatched junction bases: 4. Here the CDR3 DNA reads TGTGCCAGCAGTTACGGACAGGGCAGGTCACCCCTCCACTTT. This codes for CASSYGQGRSPLHF.

This clonotype was detected ten times or more. V usage is TRBV7-6 and J usage is TRBJ2-5; 13 bases align to TRBD2. The germline CDR1 and CDR2 sequences are SGHVS and FNYEAQ. The length of the CDR3 is 15 residues. The junction had 4 bases not matched to a gene; V was cut back by 4 bases and J by 5 bases. For the CDR3, the DNA is TGTGCCAGCAGCTGGGGACTAGCGGGGAGGGAGACCCAGTACTTC. As protein: CASSWGLAGRETQYF.